These 8 T cell receptor beta chains originate from one sample sequenced in a study of radiation and T cells in renal cell carcinoma. Time point reported: blood 4 weeks post-SBRT, at nephrectomy. Sample treatment: 15 Gy SBRT to primary tumor, nephrectomy 4 weeks later. Repertoires were generated with immunoSEQ multiplex PCR, while TCRdb's copy carries only in-frame clones and drops some. The sample comprises about 83,000 clones, around four fifths of which are singletons, and about 2.5% rests with the top ten. Sample: blood, taken from a patient whose treatment included radiotherapy and nephrectomy. The origin of the receptors is a woman in her fifties or sixties with renal cell carcinoma.

The chain recombines TRBV5-1 with TRBJ2-1; the D gene is possibly TRBD2 (5 bases). Germline assignment: CDR1 SGHRS and CDR2 YFSETQ. CDR3 size: 13 residues. Trimming took off 1 base at V and 4 bases at J, with 6 bases between the two ends. The CDR3: CASSLPGYNEQFF. CDR3 bases: TGCGCCAGCAGCTTGCCGGGGTACAATGAGCAGTTCTTC.

The gene calls are TRBV14 and TRBJ2-7; 7 nucleotides agree with TRBD2. Per germline, CDR1 SGHDN and CDR2 FVKESK. This CDR3 comprises 15 residues. V lost 0 bases to trimming and J lost 2 bases; unmatched junction nucleotides: 4. CDR3 sequence reads: CASSQELASTYEQYF. Here the CDR3 DNA reads TGTGCCAGCAGCCAAGAACTAGCGTCGACCTACGAGCAGTACTTC.

This clone was seen only a few times. The chain combines TRBV19 with TRBJ1-2, with D tentatively TRBD1 (5 bases). The CDR3 is made up of 13 amino acids. CDR1 and CDR2 from the germline V gene are LNHDA and SQIVND (reference sequence). V dropped 6 bases and J dropped 6 bases, with 14 bases sitting between them. The CDR3 region is CASRQQGEDGYTF. Here the CDR3 DNA reads TGTGCCAGTAGGCAGCAAGGGGAGGATGGCTACACCTTC.

The rearrangement joins TRBV10-3 to TRBJ2-1, with 7 bases aligning to TRBD2. The CDR3 runs to 17 residues. Germline V gene sequence: CDR1 ENHRY, CDR2 SYGVKD. V lost 3 bases, J lost 5 bases, and 13 bases stayed unmatched. The DNA for the CDR3 is TGTGCCATCAGTGACTCTGGGCTAGCGGAGTCTAACAATGAGCAGTTCTTC. Amino acid sequence: CAISDSGLAESNNEQFF.

Comment on this clone: The junction differs from germline at one of its ends, possibly a read error. CDR3 sequence (DNA): TGTGCCAGCAGCCAGGGGGACAGAAAAAACTTC. Encoded protein: CASSQGDRKNF. This chain joins TRBV6-5 and TRBJ2-5; 7 bases agree with TRBD1. The CDR3 runs to 11 residues. Germline values: CDR1 MNHEY, CDR2 SVGAGI.

The chain recombines TRBV28 with TRBJ2-7; D perhaps matches TRBD1 (7 bases). With 3 bases removed from V and 0 bases from J, the gap between germline ends came to 9 bases. The CDR3 runs to 14 residues. Germline V gene data show CDR1 as MDHEN and CDR2 as SYDVKM. The CDR3 nucleotides are TGTGCCAGCAGTTTGCAGGGGGGCTCCTACGAGCAGTACTTC. It yields the protein CASSLQGGSYEQYF.

The chain employs TRBV7-9 and TRBJ1-1; D is ambiguous. There are 13 residues in the CDR3. Per the germline V gene, CDR1 is SEHNR and CDR2 is FQNEAQ (reference sequence). Between the trimmed V and J ends, which lost 5 bases and 5 bases, there was a span of 12 bases. The CDR3 nucleotides read TGTGCCAGCAGCCCGGTGGGAGCTACTGAAGCTTTCTTT. This codes for CASSPVGATEAFF.

The CDR3 sequence: CASRREGANTGELFF. In DNA form, the CDR3 reads TGTGCCAGCAGGAGGGAGGGGGCGAACACCGGGGAGCTGTTTTTT. The chain carries TRBV7-3 and TRBJ2-2; maybe TRBD2 (7 bases). The V end lost 6 bases, the J end lost 0 bases, and 11 bases lay between the germline ends. CDR1 and CDR2 from the germline V gene are SGHTA and FQGTGA. CDR3 length equals 15 residues.